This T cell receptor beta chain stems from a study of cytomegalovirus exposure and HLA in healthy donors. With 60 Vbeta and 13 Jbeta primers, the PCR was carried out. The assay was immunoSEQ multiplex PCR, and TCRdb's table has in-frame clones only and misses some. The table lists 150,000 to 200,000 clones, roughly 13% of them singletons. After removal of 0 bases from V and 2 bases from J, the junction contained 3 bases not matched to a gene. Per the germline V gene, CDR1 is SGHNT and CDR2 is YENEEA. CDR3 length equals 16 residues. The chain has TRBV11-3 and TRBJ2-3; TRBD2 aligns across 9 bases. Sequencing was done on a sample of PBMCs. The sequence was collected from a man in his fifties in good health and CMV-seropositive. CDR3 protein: CASSLESGGPTDTQYF. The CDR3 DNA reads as TGTGCCAGCAGCTTAGAAAGCGGGGGGCCCACAGATACGCAGTATTTT.